This is a list of T cell receptor beta chains from one sample in a study. TCRdb reprocessed the RT-PCR reads via MiXCR and lists one record per CDR3 protein. The repertoire holds more than 550,000 distinct CDR3 sequences, with around 14% as singletons. The sequencing sample was made of memory CD4+ T cells from blood. The receptor source for this set is a female donor in good health, serving as a healthy control. Each CDR3 is given with its conserved first and last residue.

j_gene,v_gene,CDR3aa
TRBJ2-1,TRBV27,CASSLAGSGLLGEQFF
TRBJ2-2,TRBV11-2,CTSTRGAGGTGELFF
TRBJ2-7,TRBV28,CASSQMTGNPYF
TRBJ1-1,TRBV7-9,CASRRQPGTEAFF
TRBJ1-3,TRBV7-2,CASSSLATSGNTIYF
TRBJ2-7,TRBV20-1,CSARADRGWYEQYF
TRBJ2-7,TRBV18,CASSPPIGGPNYEQYF
TRBJ2-1,TRBV20-1,CSARVGAGSYNEQFF
TRBJ1-5,TRBV6-1,CATQVQGRQPQHF
TRBJ2-3,TRBV4-2,CASSLNVRADTQYF
TRBJ1-1,TRBV4-3,CASSQDRSRKAFF
TRBJ2-7,TRBV13,CASSYIDSYEQYF
TRBJ2-1,TRBV20-1,CSVFQTEQFF
TRBJ1-6,TRBV7-9,CASSLVLAVTGYNSPLHF
TRBJ2-1,TRBV5-1,CASRNRDNEQFF
TRBJ2-7,TRBV28,CASSQGGAIYEQYF
TRBJ2-3,TRBV9,CASRTGWAGSTDTQYF
TRBJ2-3,TRBV2,CASRLGPDTQYF
TRBJ1-5,TRBV11-1,CASSLRATGNQPQHF
TRBJ2-7,TRBV12-3/TRBV12-4,CASSFIKTGKRYEQYF
TRBJ2-3,TRBV7-2,CASSTRDVMDTQYF
TRBJ2-1,TRBV7-2,CASSPSGRLSYNEQFF
TRBJ2-1,TRBV24-1,CATSRDRVGEQFF
TRBJ2-7,TRBV5-1,CASSLVLQSSYEQYF
TRBJ1-2,TRBV28,CASSPTASYGYTF
TRBJ1-3,TRBV20-1,CSAEEGEEFGNTIYF
TRBJ1-4,TRBV6-6,CASSRRTSEKLFF
TRBJ2-7,TRBV20-1,CSALTGTSSYEQYF
TRBJ2-2,TRBV28,CASRTNSGELFF
TRBJ2-3,TRBV5-6,CASSFGDTQYF
TRBJ1-4,TRBV15,CATSRDAGGKLFF